A selection of T cell receptor beta chains follows, all from one sample in a study of blood T cells in healthy people across ages. One entry per CDR3 protein results from TCRdb running MiXCR on the 5' RACE reads. The profile shows about 640,000 distinct CDR3 sequences, 40% to 50% of them singletons. Sequencing was done on a sample of blood. Source of these receptors: a man aged 80 or over in good health. Both conserved end residues are part of each CDR3. Fields, in order: J gene, V gene, clone size, D gene, CDR3 DNA, CDR3 protein. A D gene is named only where the DNA matches it firmly. The size of a clone is reported for some rows only, either as once, few or many, or as a class for expanded clones.

TRBJ2-5,TRBV6-2/TRBV6-3,many,-,TGTGCCAGCAGTTACACGGAGACCCAGTACTTC,CASSYTETQYF
TRBJ2-2,TRBV14,-,TRBD2,TGTGCCAGCAGCCAGAAGCGGGAGGTACATTCGAACACCGGGGAGCTGTTTTTT,CASSQKREVHSNTGELFF
TRBJ2-1,TRBV20-1,-,-,TGCAGTGCTAGAGTCAGGGGGGACAATGAGCAGTTCTTC,CSARVRGDNEQFF
TRBJ1-4,TRBV4-3,few,-,TGCGCCAGCAGCCAGGGGGGCGTGGCTAATGAAAAACTGTTTTTT,CASSQGGVANEKLFF
TRBJ1-4,TRBV5-1,few,TRBD1,TGCGCCAGCAGCTTGGAGGGGGCGCTAGGCCTGTTTTTT,CASSLEGALGLFF
TRBJ2-7,TRBV10-3,-,TRBD2,TGTGCCATCAGTGAGTCGATGGGACTACCTTACGAGCAGTACTTC,CAISESMGLPYEQYF
TRBJ2-5,TRBV10-3,-,TRBD1,TGTGCCATCAGAACAGACAGGGGCGCACAAGAGACCCAGTACTTC,CAIRTDRGAQETQYF
TRBJ2-1,TRBV10-2,-,TRBD2,TGCGCCAGCAGTGAGGAGGTAGCGGGGAGGGGCTCGGGTGAGCAGTTCTTC,CASSEEVAGRGSGEQFF
TRBJ1-2,TRBV30,-,-,TGTGCCTGGATCAGGACGGTCTATGGCTACACCTTC,CAWIRTVYGYTF
TRBJ2-1,TRBV6-2/TRBV6-3,few,-,TGTGCCAGCAGGGAGACTAGAGCGCTGGGTGAGCAGTTCTTC,CASRETRALGEQFF
TRBJ2-1,TRBV7-2,few,TRBD2,TGTGCCAGCAGGGGGCGGGGGGGCTACAATGAGCAGTTCTTC,CASRGRGGYNEQFF
TRBJ2-1,TRBV7-6,many,-,TGTGCCAGCAGCCCCCTGGGGGACTCCTACAATGAGCAGTTCTTC,CASSPLGDSYNEQFF
TRBJ1-1,TRBV5-5,-,-,TGTGCCAGCAGCATTACATCGAACACTGAAGCTTTCTTT,CASSITSNTEAFF
TRBJ2-5,TRBV5-1,-,-,TGCGCCAGCAGCTATGGAACCTCAGGGGTTGGTTCAACCGAGCGGTACTTC,CASSYGTSGVGSTERYF
TRBJ1-1,TRBV6-2/TRBV6-3,-,TRBD1,TGTGCCAGCAGGCCTTCGACAGGGAGGAACACTGAAGCTTTCTTT,CASRPSTGRNTEAFF
TRBJ2-7,TRBV28,-,-,TGTGCCACTTTCGTCCAGGACTCCTCTAGCTACGAGCAGTACTTC,CATFVQDSSSYEQYF
TRBJ2-7,TRBV20-1,-,-,TGCAGTGCTAGAGACTTGGGCCAGACCTACGAGCAGTACTTC,CSARDLGQTYEQYF
TRBJ1-6,TRBV18,-,TRBD1,TGTGCCAGCTCACGACAGGGGGAAGGGGATAATTCACCCCTCCACTTT,CASSRQGEGDNSPLHF
TRBJ2-2,TRBV6-1,few,-,TGTGCCAGCAGTTCCGGCGGGACCGCGAACACCGGGGAGCTGTTTTTT,CASSSGGTANTGELFF
TRBJ1-1,TRBV4-2,-,TRBD1,TGTGCCAGCAGCCAAGAGATTGGGACAGGGGGCACTGAAGCTTTCTTT,CASSQEIGTGGTEAFF